The next 10 T cell receptor beta chains were all read from a single sample in a study of blood T cell repertoires in COVID-19. Sequenced by immunoSEQ multiplex PCR; TCRdb stores in-frame clones only, minus some. The table records some 140,000 clones, 65% to 90% of them present only once. Sequencing input: peripheral blood. These receptors came from a woman aged 55-70 years with COVID-19, enrolled during active disease.

The V gene is TRBV18, the J gene TRBJ1-2; no reliable D call. The V end lost 3 bases, the J end lost 0 bases, and 11 bases lay between the germline ends. This CDR3 is 15 amino acids long. The V gene's germline CDR1 is KGHSH and CDR2 LQKENI. CDR3 amino acids: CASSPISDTNYGYTF. CDR3 nucleotides: TGTGCCAGCTCACCTATATCTGACACTAACTATGGCTACACCTTC.

The V and J genes are TRBV5-6 and TRBJ2-4, with D possibly matching TRBD1 (5 bases). Trimming left V 5 bases short and J 0 bases short, with 12 bases between. CDR1 and CDR2 (germline): SGHDT, YYEEEE. The CDR3 length is 15 residues. The CDR3, as DNA: TGTGCCAGCAGTTTCAGGGTTCTAGCCAAAAACATTCAGTACTTC. It yields the protein CASSFRVLAKNIQYF.

In this sample, this clone turned up a few times. This CDR3 is CASSERGGNDYGYTF. The CDR3 nucleotides are TGTGCCAGCAGCGAACGAGGGGGCAACGACTATGGCTACACCTTC. The V call is TRBV7-9, the J call TRBJ1-2, with 7 bases matching TRBD1. Per the germline V gene, CDR1 is SEHNR and CDR2 is FQNEAQ (reference sequence). The CDR3 consists of 15 residues. V trimming: 5 bases; J trimming: 3 bases; junction bases outside the gene matches: 9.

In its sample, this clone was seen a few times. The gene calls are TRBV4-1 and TRBJ1-5, with D perhaps TRBD1 (5 bases). V lost 1 base, J lost 1 base, and 8 bases lay in between. Germline loops: CDR1 MGHRA, CDR2 YSYEKL. The CDR3 is made up of 15 amino acids. CDR3 protein: CASSQGGFSNQPQHF. The CDR3 DNA reads as TGCGCCAGCAGCCAAGGGGGCTTCAGCAATCAGCCCCAGCATTTT.

This chain uses TRBV7-2 with TRBJ2-3; maybe TRBD2 (5 bases). V lost 1 base, J lost 4 bases, and 15 bases lay in between. CDR1 is SGHTA, CDR2 FQGNSA, per germline. CDR3 length: 16 amino acids. The CDR3 bases are TGTGCCAGCAGCTTAGTTGATCGGGGTAGCCCAGATACGCAGTATTTT. As protein: CASSLVDRGSPDTQYF.

The CDR3 here is CASSLATLQYEQFF. The DNA of the CDR3 is TGCGCCAGCAGCTTGGCCACACTACAATATGAGCAGTTCTTC. The chain joins TRBV5-1 to TRBJ2-1; D remains ambiguous. The CDR3 is 14 residues long. The ends were cut back, 0 bases at V and 8 bases at J, with 12 bases in the middle. Germline lookup yields CDR1 SGHRS and CDR2 YFSETQ.

The chain employs TRBV7-9 and TRBJ2-1; 11 bases line up with TRBD2. V shed 7 bases, J shed 7 bases, and the junction held 9 bases outside the gene matches. In germline, CDR1 is SEHNR, CDR2 FQNEAQ (reference sequence). CDR3 length: 15 amino acids. The CDR3 loop reads CASTPSTSGANEQFF. The CDR3 coding sequence is TGTGCCAGCACCCCCTCGACTAGCGGGGCTAATGAGCAGTTCTTC.

The chain employs TRBV27 and TRBJ1-1; D remains ambiguous. V was trimmed by 5 bases and J by 0 bases, leaving 7 bases between them. The CDR3 extends over 13 amino acids. CDR1 and CDR2 from the germline V gene are MNHEY and SMNVEV (reference sequence). In DNA, the CDR3 is TGTGCCAGCAGTCCCCAGATGAACACTGAAGCTTTCTTT. It yields the protein CASSPQMNTEAFF.

The gene calls are TRBV27 and TRBJ1-1; D is possibly TRBD1 (5 bases). In germline, CDR1 is MNHEY, CDR2 SMNVEV (reference sequence). Trimming left V 1 base short and J 5 bases short, with 11 bases between. This CDR3 region has 14 residues. The CDR3, as DNA: TGTGCCAGCAGTTTATGGGGGGGATATACTGAAGCTTTCTTT. Translated, it gives CASSLWGGYTEAFF.

V usage is TRBV5-6 and J usage is TRBJ2-7; tentatively, D is TRBD2 (6 bases). The germline V and J ends were trimmed by 4 bases and 3 bases, with 11 bases remaining between them. CDR1 and CDR2 from the germline V gene are SGHDT and YYEEEE. This CDR3 has 13 amino acids. CDR3 coding DNA: TGTGCCAGCAGCGTAGCGGACCACTACGAGCAGTACTTC. Protein product: CASSVADHYEQYF.